Listed below are T cell receptor beta chains from one sample, sequenced in a study of cytomegalovirus exposure and HLA in healthy donors. TCRdb's table, derived via immunoSEQ multiplex PCR, lists solely in-frame clones and lacks some. The sample has 130,000 to 150,000 clones; the top ten hold roughly 2.6%. The sample comprised PBMCs. Every receptor here comes from a man aged 35 to 55 in good health and CMV-seronegative. Each CDR3 is given with its conserved first and last residue. D genes are given only for firm matches.

V	J	D	CDR3	DNA
TRBV11-3	TRBJ2-1	.	CASSPDSYNEQFF	TGTGCCAGCAGCCCGGACAGTTACAATGAGCAGTTCTTC
TRBV4-2	TRBJ2-5	.	CASSQGDAPGQGQETQYF	TGTGCCAGCAGCCAAGGTGACGCTCCAGGGCAGGGCCAAGAGACCCAGTACTTC
TRBV27	TRBJ1-6	.	CASSLFTPRENSPLHF	TGTGCCAGCAGTTTATTTACCCCAAGAGAAAATTCACCCCTCCACTTT
TRBV6-1	TRBJ2-7	TRBD1	CASSEARRTGQYF	TGTGCCAGCAGTGAAGCGCGGAGGACAGGCCAGTACTTC
TRBV6-1	TRBJ1-1	TRBD1	CASTMRTGGTEAFF	TGTGCCAGCACCATGCGGACAGGGGGTACTGAAGCTTTCTTT
TRBV11-2	TRBJ2-3	TRBD2	CASSSLAGDTDTQYF	TGTGCCAGCAGCTCACTAGCGGGGGACACAGATACGCAGTATTTT
TRBV19	TRBJ2-3	.	CASSMRHTDTQYF	TGTGCCAGTAGTATGAGACACACAGATACGCAGTATTTT
TRBV5-4	TRBJ2-1	.	CASSLVSNEQFF	TGTGCCAGCAGCTTGGTCAGCAATGAGCAGTTCTTC
TRBV19	TRBJ1-2	TRBD1	CASSILQGNYGYTF	TGTGCCAGTAGTATATTACAGGGGAACTATGGCTACACCTTC
TRBV9	TRBJ2-3	TRBD1	CASSTGQGTDTQYF	TGTGCCAGCAGCACGGGACAGGGAACAGATACGCAGTATTTT
TRBV19	TRBJ2-6	TRBD1	CASSPQDRVGANVLTF	TGTGCCAGTAGTCCCCAGGACAGGGTTGGGGCCAACGTCCTGACTTTC
TRBV6-1	TRBJ2-7	TRBD1	CASTPGDRRYEQYF	TGTGCCAGCACCCCTGGGGACAGGCGCTACGAGCAGTACTTC
TRBV7-9	TRBJ1-2	.	CASSLLNYGYTF	TGTGCCAGCAGCCTCCTTAACTATGGCTACACCTTC
TRBV4-2	TRBJ2-1	TRBD2	CASSQDTGIGLAGARNEQFF	TGTGCCAGCAGCCAAGATACTGGGATCGGACTAGCGGGGGCGAGGAATGAGCAGTTCTTC
TRBV28	TRBJ1-2	.	CASNPAGENYGYTF	TGTGCCAGCAACCCGGCAGGGGAAAACTATGGCTACACCTTC
TRBV5-4	TRBJ2-5	TRBD1	CASSVDREETQYF	TGTGCCAGCAGCGTGGACAGGGAAGAGACCCAGTACTTC
TRBV27	TRBJ2-1	TRBD2	CASRLRGDDYNEQFF	TGTGCCAGCAGACTGCGGGGGGATGACTACAATGAGCAGTTCTTC
TRBV6-1	TRBJ1-2	TRBD1	CASSGTWTGGLDYGYTF	TGTGCCAGCAGTGGCACCTGGACAGGGGGTTTAGACTATGGCTACACCTTC
TRBV18	TRBJ2-7	.	CASSPPGGSYEQYF	TGTGCCAGCTCACCACCAGGGGGCTCCTACGAGCAGTACTTC
TRBV7-9	TRBJ2-2	.	CASSLRSGNTGELFF	TGTGCCAGCAGCTTAAGGTCAGGGAACACCGGGGAGCTGTTTTTT